This TCR beta chain was sequenced in a study of follicular helper T cells after annual influenza vaccination. Across the study: For some subjects, blood spans the 2013-2014, 2014-2015 and 2015-2016 annual vaccinations.

The CDR3 has 13 residues. V shed 8 bases and J 3 bases; nucleotides not matched to a gene: 7. Notes on the study in general: The much larger non-cTfh compartments may have been undersampled.

Profiling relied on immunoSEQ multiplex PCR, and the TCRdb table lists in-frame clones only, not all of them. Of about 10,000 clones detected, about 80% appear once; the ten largest clones hold 0.77%. As to this clone: Its antigen is unidentified.

Stated time point: 2014-2015 season, 7 days after vaccination. Donors were community-dwelling with no influenza vaccine in the prior 6 months. Vaccine contraindications, substance abuse, HIV/AIDS, active malignancy and active illness excluded donors. The material sequenced was CXCR5- memory CD4+ T cells sorted from blood, taken 7 days after influenza vaccination. V usage is TRBV5-3 and J usage is TRBJ1-2; TRBD1 aligns across 7 bases. TRBV5-3 is reported as an ORF; its role is uncertain. This sequence originates from an adult who received the influenza vaccine. The CDR3 bases are TGTGCCAGCAGCGTCAGGGGGGACTATGGCTACACCTTC. Translating it yields CASSVRGDYGYTF.